This T cell receptor (beta chain) was sequenced in a study of cytomegalovirus exposure and HLA in healthy donors. Broader study findings: Presence/absence results assume similar sequencing depth per donor, which may not hold. A cluster of highly shared sequence variants was likely a sequencing artifact.

Comments on this clone: No antigen is known for it.

V lost 2 bases and J lost 5; bases outside the gene matches: 6. Per the germline V gene, CDR1 is SGDLS and CDR2 is YYNGEE. This CDR3 has 14 amino acids. Healthy donors of bone marrow made up the group. 60 Vbeta and 13 Jbeta primers were used in PCR. The repertoire was sequenced with immunoSEQ multiplex PCR; TCRdb's copy has only in-frame clones and lacks some. The sample includes 100,000 to 150,000 clones, around four fifths of them seen just once. J is TRBJ1-1 and V is TRBV9; 7 bases fit TRBD1. This sequence originates from a middle-aged woman in good health and CMV-seropositive. Material: PBMCs. CDR3 region: CASSVTRDRTEAFF. The CDR3 DNA follows: TGTGCCAGCAGCGTCACCCGGGACAGAACTGAAGCTTTCTTT.